This T cell receptor beta chain was obtained from a study of T cell responses to AZD1222 COVID-19 vaccine. Method: immunoSEQ multiplex PCR; TCRdb's copy keeps in-frame clones and lacks some. The data hold over 100,000 clones, with 88% observed a single time. The sample in question was peripheral blood, obtained on day 0 of AZD1222 vaccination. The receptor was derived from an adult in good health.

The CDR3 DNA reads as TGTGCCAGCAGTTTAACTGTTGGAACAGGGCGGGCCTACGAGCAGTACTTC. This gives the protein CASSLTVGTGRAYEQYF. V usage is TRBV28 and J usage is TRBJ2-7, with D perhaps TRBD1 (6 bases). The germline V gene has CDR1 MDHEN and CDR2 SYDVKM. Trimming stripped 2 bases from V and 2 bases from J, with 19 bases between. CDR3 length equals 17 residues.